This is a list of T cell receptor beta chains from one sample in a study of cytomegalovirus exposure and HLA in healthy donors. Assay used: immunoSEQ multiplex PCR; TCRdb lists only in-frame clones, some missing. The sample shows approximately 97,000 clones, about four fifths of them seen only once. The sample was PBMCs. These TCRs come from a woman in her forties in good health and CMV-seropositive. Both conserved end residues are part of each CDR3. The D gene is left open where the match is weak. Some rows mark clone size as missing; the rest say once, few, many or name a class of expanded clone.

len,j_gene,v_gene,abundance,d_gene,CDR3nt,CDR3aa
12,TRBJ2-7,TRBV2,.,TRBD2,TGTGCCAGCAGTGGGACTAGGTTCGAGCAGTACTTC,CASSGTRFEQYF
14,TRBJ1-5,TRBV10-2,.,.,TGCGCCAGCAGTGAAGGGGGTTATGGTCAGCCCCAGCATTTT,CASSEGGYGQPQHF
14,TRBJ2-3,TRBV10-1,.,.,TGCGCCAGCTCCGTGGACGGGAGTCTAGATACGCAGTATTTT,CASSVDGSLDTQYF
16,TRBJ2-1,TRBV11-2,once,.,TGTGCCAGCAGCTTAAGTTTAGGGAGCTCCTACAATGAGCAGTTCTTC,CASSLSLGSSYNEQFF
16,TRBJ1-1,TRBV7-6,.,TRBD1,TGTGCCAGCAGCTTAGGGCAGGGGGCTGGTGACACTGAAGCTTTCTTT,CASSLGQGAGDTEAFF
16,TRBJ2-7,TRBV28,.,TRBD2,TGTGCCAGCAGTTTTGTAGACGGGAGGGCAGCCTACGAGCAGTACTTC,CASSFVDGRAAYEQYF
14,TRBJ2-5,TRBV10-3,.,.,TGTGCCATCAGCCAGGATTTGTACCAAGAGACCCAGTACTTC,CAISQDLYQETQYF
15,TRBJ2-2,TRBV6-4,few,TRBD2,TGTGCCAGCAGCGAGTCTAGCGGGAGCCACGGGGAGCTGTTTTTT,CASSESSGSHGELFF
15,TRBJ2-7,TRBV6-5,.,TRBD2,TGTGCCAGCAGTTGGACTAGCGGGAGCTCCTACGAGCAGTACTTC,CASSWTSGSSYEQYF
17,TRBJ2-5,TRBV5-1,few,.,TGCGCCAGCAGCCCCCAACCGACAGGTTCTCTCCAAGAGACCCAGTACTTC,CASSPQPTGSLQETQYF
14,TRBJ2-1,TRBV19,.,.,TGTGCCAGTAGGATGGAGAGCTCCTACAATGAGCAGTTCTTC,CASRMESSYNEQFF
14,TRBJ2-7,TRBV5-1,.,TRBD2,TGCGCCAGCAGCTGGGGGGGGACTAGTCACGAGCAGTACTTC,CASSWGGTSHEQYF
15,TRBJ2-7,TRBV25-1,.,.,TGTGCCAGCAGTGAAACTAGTGATCAGGGGTGCGAGCAGTACTTC,CASSETSDQGCEQYF
15,TRBJ1-2,TRBV9,.,.,TGTGCCAGCAGCTCCCGGGGGGAGCTACAATATGGCTACACCTTC,CASSSRGELQYGYTF
17,TRBJ1-4,TRBV5-1,.,TRBD1,TGCGCCAGCAGAACCGGGACAGGGGTCGCGACTAATGAAAAACTGTTTTTT,CASRTGTGVATNEKLFF
14,TRBJ1-3,TRBV13,.,TRBD1,TGTGCCAGCAGCATTGACAGGGTTGGAAACACCATATATTTT,CASSIDRVGNTIYF
14,TRBJ2-7,TRBV27,.,.,TGTGCCAGCAGTTTAGGGGGGCTAGCGGCCGAGCAGTACTTC,CASSLGGLAAEQYF
14,TRBJ1-1,TRBV5-6,.,.,TGTGCCAGCAGCGGGGAGCCTCCGGGCGCTGAAGCTTTCTTT,CASSGEPPGAEAFF
16,TRBJ2-3,TRBV5-1,.,TRBD2,TGCGCCAGCAGCTTGCGGCTAGCGGGAGGATCAGATACGCAGTATTTT,CASSLRLAGGSDTQYF
14,TRBJ1-2,TRBV9,once,.,TGTGCCAGCAGCGTAGCGGAGGGGCGCGGTGGCTACACCTTC,CASSVAEGRGGYTF
16,TRBJ1-2,TRBV7-8,.,TRBD1,TGTGCCAGCAGCTTAGGGACAGGGCCCTCTAACTATGGCTACACCTTC,CASSLGTGPSNYGYTF
14,TRBJ2-5,TRBV28,few,.,TGTGCCAGCAGTTTGATCAAACTCCAAGAGACCCAGTACTTC,CASSLIKLQETQYF
14,TRBJ1-4,TRBV30,.,.,TGTGCCTGGAGTCGGTGGGCATCTAATGAAAAACTGTTTTTT,CAWSRWASNEKLFF
16,TRBJ2-1,TRBV10-2,.,TRBD1,TGCGCCAGCAGAGATTCCCCGGGACAGGGTACCAATGAGCAGTTCTTC,CASRDSPGQGTNEQFF
17,TRBJ2-1,TRBV2,.,TRBD2,TGTGCCAGCAGTAAGGGGGGATTTAGCGGGAGTAACAATGAGCAGTTCTTC,CASSKGGFSGSNNEQFF
14,TRBJ2-5,TRBV4-1,.,.,TGCGCCAGCAGCCAAGTCGAGTACCAAGAGACCCAGTACTTC,CASSQVEYQETQYF
16,TRBJ2-3,TRBV11-3,.,.,TGTGCCAGCAGCTTAGATCGTCTACCGAGCACAGATACGCAGTATTTT,CASSLDRLPSTDTQYF
14,TRBJ1-2,TRBV6-5,.,TRBD1,TGTGCCAGCAGTGATGTGGGACAGTTCTATGGCTACACCTTC,CASSDVGQFYGYTF
15,TRBJ2-5,TRBV4-1,.,.,TGCGCCAGCAGCCAAATGCCTCAGGTTTTGGAGACCCAGTACTTC,CASSQMPQVLETQYF
14,TRBJ2-7,TRBV14,.,.,TGTGCCAGCAGCCAAGGTGGGAGGACGAGCGAGCAGTACTTC,CASSQGGRTSEQYF
15,TRBJ2-1,TRBV5-6,.,.,TGTGCCAGCAGCTCCGAGGTAGCTTTATACAATGAGCAGTTCTTC,CASSSEVALYNEQFF
15,TRBJ2-7,TRBV28,.,TRBD1,TGTGCCAGCAGTTTTAGGACAGGGGGCTCCTACGAGCAGTACTTC,CASSFRTGGSYEQYF
16,TRBJ2-5,TRBV28,.,.,TGTGCCAGCAGTTTATTGGCGAGAGAGGATTACGAGACCCAGTACTTC,CASSLLAREDYETQYF
14,TRBJ2-2,TRBV28,.,TRBD2,TGTGCCAGCACCACTAGCGGGAGGGTCGGGGAGCTGTTTTTT,CASTTSGRVGELFF
13,TRBJ1-2,TRBV5-4,.,.,TGTGCCAGCAGCCAGTGGGAGGCTGGGGGCTACACCTTC,CASSQWEAGGYTF